The rows below give T cell receptor beta chains drawn from one sample of a study of blood T cells in healthy people across ages. From the 5' RACE reads, TCRdb called clonotypes with MiXCR, one entry per CDR3 protein. In the table there are approximately 800,000 distinct CDR3 sequences, just under 25% of which are singletons. This same sample was also part of a study on T cells of mothers and their children.

Sequencing input: blood. The source of these receptors is a boy aged 5-17 years in good health. The CDR3 runs from the conserved cysteine through the conserved F or W. A D gene is named only where the DNA matches it firmly. Some rows have no size entry. The others give once, few or many, or a class for an expanded clone.

CDR3aa: CAIKGGVVGTEAFF
CDR3nt: TGTGCCATCAAAGGGGGAGTGGTCGGGACTGAAGCTTTCTTT
d_gene: -
j_gene: TRBJ1-1
abundance: few
v_gene: TRBV10-3

CDR3aa: CSVGDRDATGELFF
CDR3nt: TGCAGCGTTGGGGACCGGGACGCTACCGGGGAGCTGTTTTTT
d_gene: -
j_gene: TRBJ2-2
abundance: -
v_gene: TRBV29-1

CDR3aa: CASSMSGLPYEQYF
CDR3nt: TGTGCCAGTAGTATGAGCGGACTTCCCTACGAGCAGTACTTC
d_gene: -
j_gene: TRBJ2-7
abundance: few
v_gene: TRBV19

CDR3aa: CASSPTGEAGIQYF
CDR3nt: TGTGCCAGCTCACCGACCGGGGAAGCAGGCATTCAGTACTTC
d_gene: -
j_gene: TRBJ2-4
abundance: few
v_gene: TRBV18

CDR3aa: CAIQPGQGVQRTTDTQYF
CDR3nt: TGTGCCATACAACCGGGACAGGGGGTGCAACGAACCACAGATACGCAGTATTTT
d_gene: TRBD1
j_gene: TRBJ2-3
abundance: many
v_gene: TRBV10-3

CDR3aa: CSARETSGNTGELFF
CDR3nt: TGCAGTGCTAGAGAGACTAGCGGGAACACCGGGGAGCTGTTTTTT
d_gene: TRBD2
j_gene: TRBJ2-2
abundance: few
v_gene: TRBV20-1

CDR3aa: CASSDDGEPGELFF
CDR3nt: TGTGCCAGCAGTGATGACGGGGAACCCGGGGAGCTGTTTTTT
d_gene: -
j_gene: TRBJ2-2
abundance: -
v_gene: TRBV6-1

CDR3aa: CSATEYPDDHEQFF
CDR3nt: TGCAGTGCTACAGAATATCCTGACGACCATGAGCAGTTCTTC
d_gene: -
j_gene: TRBJ2-1
abundance: -
v_gene: TRBV20-1

CDR3aa: CAWSYRGGRGNYNEQFF
CDR3nt: TGTGCCTGGAGTTACCGCGGGGGGCGGGGGAATTACAATGAGCAGTTCTTC
d_gene: TRBD2
j_gene: TRBJ2-1
abundance: few
v_gene: TRBV30

CDR3aa: CAIRGDRGGYEQYF
CDR3nt: TGTGCCATCAGGGGGGACAGGGGGGGCTACGAGCAGTACTTC
d_gene: TRBD1
j_gene: TRBJ2-7
abundance: -
v_gene: TRBV10-3

CDR3aa: CASSLADRKETQYF
CDR3nt: TGTGCCAGCAGCTTAGCAGACAGAAAAGAGACCCAGTACTTC
d_gene: -
j_gene: TRBJ2-5
abundance: -
v_gene: TRBV7-9

CDR3aa: CASSYFAYEQYF
CDR3nt: TGTGCCAGCAGTTACTTTGCCTACGAGCAGTACTTC
d_gene: -
j_gene: TRBJ2-7
abundance: few
v_gene: TRBV6-2/TRBV6-3

CDR3aa: CASSYPVPEIAFF
CDR3nt: TGTGCCAGCAGCTATCCAGTCCCAGAGATAGCTTTCTTT
d_gene: -
j_gene: TRBJ1-1
abundance: -
v_gene: TRBV7-9

CDR3aa: CSAREGVGPQGTQYF
CDR3nt: TGCAGTGCTAGAGAAGGTGTAGGGCCCCAGGGTACGCAGTATTTT
d_gene: -
j_gene: TRBJ2-3
abundance: many
v_gene: TRBV20-1

CDR3aa: CASSLVRGRAGWNEQFF
CDR3nt: TGTGCCAGCAGCTTAGTTCGCGGGAGGGCCGGGTGGAATGAGCAGTTCTTC
d_gene: TRBD2
j_gene: TRBJ2-1
abundance: few
v_gene: TRBV7-2

CDR3aa: CSARESRTEGETQYF
CDR3nt: TGCAGTGCTAGAGAGTCCCGGACCGAAGGAGAGACCCAGTACTTC
d_gene: -
j_gene: TRBJ2-5
abundance: -
v_gene: TRBV20-1

CDR3aa: CASSPGTGKNEQYF
CDR3nt: TGTGCCAGCAGCCCCGGGACAGGGAAAAACGAGCAGTACTTC
d_gene: TRBD1
j_gene: TRBJ2-7
abundance: -
v_gene: TRBV3-1

CDR3aa: CSASLASGANVLTF
CDR3nt: TGCAGTGCTAGTTTGGCGTCTGGGGCCAACGTCCTGACTTTC
d_gene: -
j_gene: TRBJ2-6
abundance: few
v_gene: TRBV20-1

CDR3aa: CAISVGSVTEAFF
CDR3nt: TGTGCCATCAGCGTTGGGAGTGTCACTGAAGCTTTCTTT
d_gene: -
j_gene: TRBJ1-1
abundance: few
v_gene: TRBV10-3

CDR3aa: CASSDSRPSDYGYTF
CDR3nt: TGTGCCAGCAGTGATTCCAGGCCCAGTGACTATGGCTACACCTTC
d_gene: -
j_gene: TRBJ1-2
abundance: -
v_gene: TRBV25-1

CDR3aa: CSARGVGLDINYGYTF
CDR3nt: TGCAGTGCTAGGGGAGTGGGCCTTGACATAAACTATGGCTACACCTTC
d_gene: -
j_gene: TRBJ1-2
abundance: many
v_gene: TRBV20-1

CDR3aa: CASSLRVTRTSYEQYF
CDR3nt: TGTGCCAGCAGCTTGCGGGTCACGAGGACCAGCTACGAGCAGTACTTC
d_gene: -
j_gene: TRBJ2-7
abundance: -
v_gene: TRBV5-5

CDR3aa: CSARDWGGTEAFF
CDR3nt: TGCAGTGCTAGAGATTGGGGCGGGACTGAAGCTTTCTTT
d_gene: -
j_gene: TRBJ1-1
abundance: -
v_gene: TRBV20-1

CDR3aa: CASSIIGSADTQYF
CDR3nt: TGTGCCAGTAGTATAATAGGGTCCGCAGATACGCAGTATTTT
d_gene: -
j_gene: TRBJ2-3
abundance: once
v_gene: TRBV19

CDR3aa: CASMANTEAFF
CDR3nt: TGTGCCAGCATGGCCAACACTGAAGCTTTCTTT
d_gene: -
j_gene: TRBJ1-1
abundance: few
v_gene: TRBV6-5

CDR3aa: CASSLEGVENTEAFF
CDR3nt: TGTGCCAGCAGCTTGGAGGGGGTTGAGAACACTGAAGCTTTCTTT
d_gene: -
j_gene: TRBJ1-1
abundance: -
v_gene: TRBV5-5

CDR3aa: CAISENLGQGYQETQYF
CDR3nt: TGTGCCATCAGTGAGAATTTAGGACAGGGCTACCAAGAGACCCAGTACTTC
d_gene: TRBD1
j_gene: TRBJ2-5
abundance: few
v_gene: TRBV10-3

CDR3aa: CASSLSESDEETQYF
CDR3nt: TGTGCCAGCAGCTTAAGCGAGAGCGACGAAGAGACCCAGTACTTC
d_gene: -
j_gene: TRBJ2-5
abundance: -
v_gene: TRBV7-3

CDR3aa: CASSQEEQLGTEAFF
CDR3nt: TGCGCCAGCAGCCAAGAAGAACAGCTGGGGACTGAAGCTTTCTTT
d_gene: -
j_gene: TRBJ1-1
abundance: -
v_gene: TRBV4-3

CDR3aa: CSVASGAKSYEQYF
CDR3nt: TGCAGCGTGGCTAGCGGGGCTAAATCCTACGAGCAGTACTTC
d_gene: TRBD2
j_gene: TRBJ2-7
abundance: once
v_gene: TRBV29-1